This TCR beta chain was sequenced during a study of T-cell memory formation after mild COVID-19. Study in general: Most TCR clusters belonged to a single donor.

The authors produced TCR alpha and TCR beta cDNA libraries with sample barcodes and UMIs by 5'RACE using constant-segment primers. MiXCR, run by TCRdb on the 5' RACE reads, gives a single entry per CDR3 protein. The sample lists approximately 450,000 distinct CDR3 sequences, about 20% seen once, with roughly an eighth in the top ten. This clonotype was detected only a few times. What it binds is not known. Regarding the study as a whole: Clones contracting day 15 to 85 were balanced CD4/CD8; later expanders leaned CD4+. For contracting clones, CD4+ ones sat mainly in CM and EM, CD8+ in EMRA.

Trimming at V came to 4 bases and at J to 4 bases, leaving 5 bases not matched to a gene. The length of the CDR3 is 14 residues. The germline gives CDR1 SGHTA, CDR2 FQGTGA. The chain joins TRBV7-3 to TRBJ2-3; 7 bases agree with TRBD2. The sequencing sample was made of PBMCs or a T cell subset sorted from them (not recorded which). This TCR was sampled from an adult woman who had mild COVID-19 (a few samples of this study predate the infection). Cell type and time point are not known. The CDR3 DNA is TGTGCCAGCAGCTGGTCTGCGGGGGCAGATACGCAGTATTTT. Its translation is CASSWSAGADTQYF.